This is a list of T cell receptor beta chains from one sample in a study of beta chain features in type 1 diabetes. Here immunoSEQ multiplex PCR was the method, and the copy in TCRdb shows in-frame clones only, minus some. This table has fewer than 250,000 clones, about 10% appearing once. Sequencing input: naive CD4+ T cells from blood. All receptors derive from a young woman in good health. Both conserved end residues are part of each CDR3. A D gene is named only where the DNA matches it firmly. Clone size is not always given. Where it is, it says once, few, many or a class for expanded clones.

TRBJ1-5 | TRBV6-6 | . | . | CASRRDQLQHF | TGTGCCAGCAGGAGGGATCAGCTCCAGCATTTT
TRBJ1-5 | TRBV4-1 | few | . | CASSPRQSNQPQHF | TGCGCCAGCAGCCCACGACAGTCCAATCAGCCCCAGCATTTT
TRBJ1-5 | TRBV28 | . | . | CASSKTEGLSNQPQHF | TGTGCCAGCAGCAAAACGGAGGGGCTGAGCAATCAGCCCCAGCATTTT
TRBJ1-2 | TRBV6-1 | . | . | CANSDSLIYGYTF | TGTGCCAACTCCGACAGCCTCATCTATGGCTACACCTTC
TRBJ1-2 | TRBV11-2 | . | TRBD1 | CASSSIFPDRAGYGYTF | TGTGCCAGCAGCTCTATTTTCCCCGACAGGGCGGGCTATGGCTACACCTTC
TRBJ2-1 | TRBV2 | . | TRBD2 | CASLGTSGLYNEQFF | TGTGCCAGCTTGGGGACTAGCGGCCTATACAATGAGCAGTTCTTC
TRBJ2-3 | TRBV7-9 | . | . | CASSLAHTDTQYF | TGTGCCAGCAGCTTGGCCCACACAGATACGCAGTATTTT
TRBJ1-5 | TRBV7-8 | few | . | CASSQWRGRGAQHF | TGTGCCAGCAGCCAATGGCGGGGACGGGGGGCCCAGCATTTT
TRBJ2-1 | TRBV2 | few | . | CASSPLNEQFF | TGTGCCAGCAGTCCCCTAAATGAGCAGTTCTTC
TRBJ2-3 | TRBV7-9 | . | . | CASTSGARSTDTQYF | TGTGCCAGCACCTCAGGGGCGCGTAGCACAGATACGCAGTATTTT
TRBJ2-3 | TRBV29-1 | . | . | CSVGPLATDTQYF | TGCAGCGTTGGACCCCTAGCAACAGATACGCAGTATTTT
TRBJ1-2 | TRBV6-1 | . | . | CASSEGQVGGWDYGYTF | TGTGCCAGCAGTGAGGGACAAGTCGGAGGATGGGACTATGGCTACACCTTC
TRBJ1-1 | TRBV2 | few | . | CASRLAGENTEAFF | TGTGCCAGCAGATTGGCAGGGGAGAACACTGAAGCTTTCTTT
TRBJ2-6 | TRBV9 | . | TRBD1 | CASSLRDRGISGANVLTF | TGTGCCAGCAGCCTCCGGGACAGGGGGATCTCTGGGGCCAACGTCCTGACTTTC
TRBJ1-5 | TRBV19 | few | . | CASTFRWGRGNQPQHF | TGTGCCAGTACTTTTAGATGGGGGAGGGGAAATCAGCCCCAGCATTTT
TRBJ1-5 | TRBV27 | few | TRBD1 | CATGTANRNQPQHF | TGTGCCACCGGGACAGCTAATCGCAATCAGCCCCAGCATTTT
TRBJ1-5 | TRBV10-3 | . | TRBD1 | CAAGTGAGQPQHF | TGTGCCGCAGGGACAGGGGCAGGACAGCCCCAGCATTTT